This is a list of T cell receptor beta chains from one sample in a study of blood T cell repertoires in COVID-19. The protocol was immunoSEQ multiplex PCR, while the TCRdb copy is restricted to in-frame clones and leaves out a portion. The sample consists of under 300,000 clones, 75% to 85% of them appearing once. The specimen was peripheral blood. These receptors all come from a woman aged 55-70 years with active or convalescent COVID-19. The CDR3 runs from the conserved cysteine through the conserved F or W. D genes are given only for firm matches. For some rows the clone size is stated as once, few or many, or as a class when expanded; others skip it.

d_gene	len	v_gene	abundance	j_gene	CDR3aa	CDR3nt
NA	14	TRBV5-6	NA	TRBJ1-2	CASSLGQTVYGYTF	TGTGCCAGCAGCTTGGGACAGACTGTCTATGGCTACACCTTC
NA	12	TRBV6-5	NA	TRBJ2-7	CASTGRTYEQYF	TGTGCCAGCACAGGCCGGACTTACGAGCAGTACTTC
TRBD2	17	TRBV6-2/TRBV6-3	NA	TRBJ2-1	CASSPPLGGEAGNEQFF	TGTGCCAGCAGTCCCCCACTCGGGGGGGAAGCGGGCAATGAGCAGTTCTTC
TRBD2	17	TRBV4-2	NA	TRBJ2-3	CASSQEADGGATDTQYF	TGTGCCAGCAGCCAAGAAGCTGACGGGGGGGCCACAGATACGCAGTATTTT
NA	20	TRBV21-1	NA	TRBJ1-5	CASSASGQMKKTVANQPQHF	TGTGCCAGCAGCGCCTCGGGACAAATGAAGAAGACGGTGGCCAATCAGCCCCAGCATTTT
TRBD2	15	TRBV5-1	NA	TRBJ2-5	CASSPSGGALETQYF	TGCGCCAGCAGCCCCAGCGGGGGGGCTCTTGAGACCCAGTACTTC
NA	16	TRBV5-1	NA	TRBJ2-3	CASSLPPGLTTDTQYF	TGCGCCAGCAGCTTGCCCCCGGGACTTACCACAGATACGCAGTATTTT
TRBD2	16	TRBV27	NA	TRBJ2-1	CASSRLAGFSSYEQFF	TGTGCCAGCAGTCGGCTAGCGGGGTTTTCATCCTATGAGCAGTTCTTC
NA	12	TRBV7-6	NA	TRBJ1-1	CASSSGRTEAFF	TGTGCCAGCAGCTCCGGGAGAACTGAAGCTTTCTTT
TRBD1	15	TRBV3-1/TRBV3-2	once	TRBJ1-3	CASSQSTGGGNTIYF	TGTGCCAGCAGCCAATCGACAGGGGGTGGAAACACCATATATTTT
NA	15	TRBV5-1	NA	TRBJ1-1	CASSLVGEGGTEAFF	TGCGCCAGCAGCTTGGTGGGGGAGGGTGGCACTGAAGCTTTCTTT
TRBD1	14	TRBV19	NA	TRBJ1-2	CASSTDRANYGYTF	TGTGCCAGTAGTACGGACAGGGCGAACTATGGCTACACCTTC
NA	14	TRBV30	once	TRBJ2-2	CAWARGAMAGELFF	TGTGCCTGGGCCCGTGGGGCCATGGCCGGGGAGCTGTTTTTT
NA	17	TRBV18	NA	TRBJ1-3	CASSPLRGRESGNTIYF	TGTGCCAGCTCACCACTCCGAGGCAGGGAATCTGGAAACACCATATATTTT
TRBD1	16	TRBV3-1/TRBV3-2	NA	TRBJ1-1	CASSQDPGQVNTEAFF	TGTGCCAGCAGCCAAGACCCAGGACAGGTAAACACTGAAGCTTTCTTT
NA	16	TRBV5-1	NA	TRBJ2-2	CASSLDGGPNTGKLFF	TGCGCCAGCAGCTTGGATGGGGGCCCGAACACCGGGAAGCTGTTTTTT
NA	14	TRBV5-4	few	TRBJ1-1	CASSIGQQNTEAFF	TGTGCCAGCAGCATTGGACAGCAGAACACTGAAGCTTTCTTT
NA	16	TRBV9	NA	TRBJ1-4	CASSPRGPSTNEKLFF	TGTGCCAGCAGCCCAAGAGGGCCTTCAACTAATGAAAAACTGTTTTTT
NA	12	TRBV7-2	NA	TRBJ2-7	CASSPSGYEQYF	TGTGCCAGCAGCCCATCGGGCTACGAGCAGTACTTC
TRBD1	16	TRBV7-9	once	TRBJ1-2	CASSTSRDRVHYGYTF	TGTGCCAGCAGCACCTCCCGGGACAGGGTACATTATGGCTACACCTTC
TRBD1	19	TRBV6-8	few	TRBJ1-6	CASRPRPTGIVPYNSPLHF	TGTGCCAGCAGACCTCGCCCGACAGGGATCGTCCCCTATAATTCACCCCTCCACTTT
TRBD1	15	TRBV5-1	NA	TRBJ1-3	CASSLGQGAGNTIYF	TGCGCCAGCAGCCTCGGACAGGGCGCTGGAAACACCATATATTTT
TRBD1	17	TRBV5-1	NA	TRBJ1-1	CASSLGTAQRPPTEAFF	TGCGCCAGCAGCCTGGGGACAGCGCAACGGCCTCCCACTGAAGCTTTCTTT
NA	14	TRBV14	NA	TRBJ1-1	CASSQGRTGTEAFF	TGTGCCAGCAGCCAAGGACGGACGGGGACTGAAGCTTTCTTT
TRBD1	14	TRBV18	NA	TRBJ2-7	CASSPGTGAYEQYF	TGTGCCAGCTCACCGGGGACAGGCGCCTACGAGCAGTACTTC
NA	17	TRBV28	NA	TRBJ1-5	CASSFFVKGIAGQPQHF	TGTGCCAGCAGTTTTTTCGTTAAGGGAATAGCAGGGCAGCCCCAGCATTTT
NA	17	TRBV19	NA	TRBJ1-1	CASTHFGEGIRDTEAFF	TGTGCCAGTACTCACTTTGGGGAGGGGATAAGAGACACTGAAGCTTTCTTT
NA	12	TRBV5-1	NA	TRBJ1-2	CASSESNYGYTF	TGCGCCAGCAGTGAGTCTAACTATGGCTACACCTTC
NA	17	TRBV21-1	NA	TRBJ1-2	CASSKAEKGHHNYGYTF	TGTGCCAGCAGCAAAGCGGAGAAGGGACACCATAACTATGGCTACACCTTC
NA	15	TRBV6-2/TRBV6-3	NA	TRBJ2-3	CASSKRDILTDTQYF	TGTGCCAGCAGTAAACGGGACATCCTCACAGATACGCAGTATTTT
TRBD1	13	TRBV30	NA	TRBJ1-1	CAWMGQLNTEAFF	TGTGCCTGGATGGGACAGCTGAACACTGAAGCTTTCTTT
NA	14	TRBV27	NA	TRBJ2-1	CASSWGREDREAFF	TGTGCCAGCAGTTGGGGACGAGAAGACAGGGAGGCGTTCTTC
TRBD1	16	TRBV2	NA	TRBJ1-1	CASTQGAIPPPTEAFF	TGTGCCAGCACGCAGGGGGCAATTCCTCCGCCCACTGAAGCTTTCTTT
TRBD1	14	TRBV5-1	NA	TRBJ1-2	CASSLGTGDYGYTF	TGCGCCAGCAGCTTGGGGACAGGGGACTATGGCTACACCTTC
NA	14	TRBV7-2	NA	TRBJ2-5	CASSSLRVVETQYF	TGTGCCAGCAGCTCCCTCCGGGTTGTGGAGACCCAGTACTTC
TRBD1	15	TRBV11-2	once	TRBJ1-5	CASSNGQVRNQPQHF	TGTGCCAGCAGCAACGGACAGGTGCGCAATCAGCCCCAGCATTTT
NA	16	TRBV6-5	NA	TRBJ2-3	CASSYSGPQTPDTQYF	TGTGCCAGCAGTTACTCGGGGCCCCAGACTCCAGATACGCAGTATTTT
TRBD2	16	TRBV18	NA	TRBJ2-7	CASSPPEGSGGYEQYF	TGTGCCAGCTCACCACCGGAGGGTAGCGGGGGCTACGAGCAGTACTTC
NA	18	TRBV3-1/TRBV3-2	NA	TRBJ1-3	CASSQARGGARIWDTIYF	TGTGCCAGCAGCCAAGCCCGGGGGGGGGCTCGGATATGGGACACCATATATTTT
TRBD2	14	TRBV10-3	NA	TRBJ2-1	CAISDPIAGGAQFF	TGTGCCATCAGTGACCCGATAGCGGGGGGGGCGCAGTTCTTC
TRBD2	11	TRBV20-1	NA	TRBJ2-5	CSAREGETQYF	TGCAGTGCCAGGGAGGGAGAGACCCAGTACTTC
NA	15	TRBV6-5	NA	TRBJ1-6	CASSPRYRNNSPLHF	TGTGCCAGCAGCCCACGGTACAGGAATAATTCACCCCTCCACTTT
NA	14	TRBV19	NA	TRBJ2-5	CASSSQGPPETQYF	TGTGCCAGTAGTTCCCAGGGGCCCCCGGAGACCCAGTACTTC
TRBD2	16	TRBV3-1/TRBV3-2	NA	TRBJ2-1	CASSRGDSGGAGEQFF	TGTGCCAGCAGCCGGGGCGATAGCGGGGGGGCCGGTGAGCAGTTCTTC
NA	15	TRBV5-1	NA	TRBJ1-4	CASSLFGQLEEKLFF	TGCGCCAGCAGCCTTTTTGGACAGTTAGAAGAAAAACTGTTTTTT
NA	17	TRBV19	NA	TRBJ1-3	CASSRRAAASSGNTIYF	TGTGCCAGTAGTAGACGCGCGGCAGCGAGCTCTGGAAACACCATATATTTT
TRBD1	17	TRBV2	few	TRBJ1-4	CASSERPLGQGGEKLFF	TGTGCCAGCAGTGAACGACCCCTTGGACAGGGGGGTGAAAAACTGTTTTTT
TRBD1	16	TRBV19	NA	TRBJ1-5	CASSIYGTASNQPQHF	TGTGCCAGTAGTATTTACGGGACAGCCAGCAATCAGCCCCAGCATTTT
NA	16	TRBV4-1	NA	TRBJ1-4	CASSPIMGAANEKLFF	TGCGCCAGCAGCCCGATAATGGGGGCAGCTAATGAAAAACTGTTTTTT
TRBD1	16	TRBV18	once	TRBJ1-3	CASSIGQGGSGNTIYF	TGTGCCAGCTCAATCGGACAGGGCGGCTCTGGAAACACCATATATTTT
NA	14	TRBV4-1	NA	TRBJ1-2	CASSQPTGNYGYTF	TGCGCCAGCAGCCAACCAACAGGGAACTATGGCTACACCTTC
TRBD1	16	TRBV18	once	TRBJ1-4	CASSPGQGAANEKLFF	TGTGCCAGCTCTCCCGGACAGGGGGCTGCTAATGAAAAACTGTTTTTT
NA	15	TRBV19	NA	TRBJ2-7	CASSFTTGIDYEQYF	TGTGCCAGTAGCTTCACTACAGGGATAGACTACGAGCAGTACTTC
NA	15	TRBV5-8	few	TRBJ2-1	CASSSGWGSYNEQFF	TGTGCCAGCAGCTCAGGGTGGGGCTCCTACAATGAGCAGTTCTTC
TRBD2	16	TRBV10-1	NA	TRBJ2-7	CASSEGLAGGRSKQYF	TGCGCCAGCAGTGAGGGACTAGCGGGGGGACGTTCTAAGCAGTACTTC
TRBD1	14	TRBV18	few	TRBJ1-6	CASSPTGERSPLHF	TGTGCCAGCTCACCGACAGGGGAAAGGTCACCCCTCCACTTT
NA	16	TRBV6-5	once	TRBJ1-6	CASSYSRDSLNSPLHF	TGTGCCAGCAGTTACTCCCGGGACTCCCTGAATTCACCCCTCCACTTT
TRBD1	18	TRBV5-1	NA	TRBJ2-6	CASSYGTGRRSGANVLTF	TGCGCCAGCAGCTATGGGACAGGGAGACGGTCTGGGGCCAACGTCCTGACTTTC
TRBD1	15	TRBV9	once	TRBJ2-3	CASSARQGFTDTQYF	TGTGCCAGCAGCGCCAGACAGGGTTTCACAGATACGCAGTATTTT